The 21 T cell receptor beta chains below were found in one sample sequenced in a study of T-cell memory formation after mild COVID-19. One entry per CDR3 protein results from TCRdb running MiXCR on the 5' RACE reads. The sample includes some 600,000 distinct CDR3 sequences, 15% to 20% seen only once; the top ten take roughly 8%. Sequenced input: PBMCs or a T cell subset sorted from them (not recorded which). The receptors were sampled from an adult woman who had mild COVID-19 (a few samples of this study predate the infection). Cell type and time point are not known.

This clonotype showed up just once. The rearrangement links TRBV6-5 to TRBJ2-7, with D tentatively TRBD1 (6 bases). V was cut by 0 bases and J by 3 bases, with 9 bases left in between. In germline, CDR1 is MNHEY, CDR2 SVGAGI. CDR3 length: 14 residues. In nucleotides, the CDR3 is TGTGCCAGCAGTTACTCGCTACAGGGCTACGAGCAGTACTTC. Translation gives CASSYSLQGYEQYF.

Comments on this clonotype: Germline is not matched at one junction end, which may reflect a read error. The chain uses TRBV12-3 or TRBV12-4 and TRBJ1-2; D remains unclear. CDR3 size: 10 residues. The CDR3 coding sequence is TGTGCCAGCAGTTTGGGTTCCCTACTATTC. The encoded protein is CASSLGSLLF.

This clonotype has only a few counts. The J gene is TRBJ2-3, the V gene TRBV7-2; a weak D match, TRBD1 (5 bases). The ends were cut back, 3 bases at V and 10 bases at J, with 11 bases in the middle. This CDR3 region has 12 residues. Germline V lookup: CDR1 SGHTA, CDR2 FQGNSA. The CDR3 is CASSFQGGAQYF. The CDR3 DNA reads as TGTGCCAGCAGCTTCCAGGGTGGGGCGCAGTATTTT.

This chain links TRBV19 with TRBJ2-2; D gene unclear. This CDR3 has 14 amino acids. Germline V CDR1 and CDR2: LNHDA, SQIVND (reference sequence). Trimming took off 3 bases at V and 3 bases at J, with 8 bases between the two ends. CDR3 residues: CASSIPQYTGELFF. In DNA, the CDR3 is TGTGCCAGTAGTATCCCCCAGTACACCGGGGAGCTGTTTTTT.

V gene TRBV29-1 combines with J gene TRBJ2-3, with unresolved D. Germline V CDR1 and CDR2: SQVTM, ANQGSEA. V dropped 4 bases and J dropped 1 base, with 15 bases sitting between them. The length of the CDR3 is 15 residues. CDR3 in DNA: TGCAGCGTTGCATGGAGACACCCGGGCACAGATACGCAGTATTTT. It is translated as CSVAWRHPGTDTQYF.

The chain couples TRBV6-1 to TRBJ1-2, with no clear D. V was pared by 6 bases and J by 1 base, with 6 bases between. This CDR3 spans 12 amino acids. CDR1 is MNHNS, CDR2 SASEGT, per germline. The CDR3 is CASSRLNYGYTF. CDR3 sequence (DNA): TGTGCCAGCAGCCGGCTTAACTATGGCTACACCTTC.

This chain uses TRBV5-1 with TRBJ2-7; 13 nucleotides agree with TRBD2. V shed 4 bases, J shed 5 bases, and the junction held 9 bases outside the gene matches. The CDR3 loop spans 16 amino acids. Germline V CDR1 and CDR2: SGHRS, YFSETQ. CDR3 protein: CASSTYRGLAGHEQYF. The CDR3 nucleotides are TGCGCCAGCAGCACATACAGGGGACTAGCGGGACACGAGCAGTACTTC. Full variable domain (remainder filled in from reference TRBV5-1 and TRBJ2-7): KAGVTQTPRYLIKTRGQQVTLSCSPISGHRSVSWYQQTPGQGLQFLFEYFSETQRNKGNFPGRFSGRQFSNSRSEMNVSTLELGDSALYLCASSTYRGLAGHEQYFGPGTRLTVT.

This rearrangement joins TRBV25-1 to TRBJ2-7; 9 nucleotides agree with TRBD1. Germline V gene data show CDR1 as MGHDK and CDR2 as SYGVNS. J gave up 2 bases and V 4 bases, and 3 bases lay outside the gene matches. The CDR3 runs 14 residues. This chain's CDR3 is CASSGDRVAYEQYF. Here the CDR3 DNA reads TGTGCCAGCAGTGGGGACAGGGTAGCCTACGAGCAGTACTTC.

This clonotype was counted many times. The CDR3, as DNA: TGTGCCAGCAGTGAAACCTACGAGCAGTACTTC. As protein: CASSETYEQYF. The chain employs TRBV25-1 and TRBJ2-7; no reliable D call. The V and J ends lost 2 bases and 2 bases respectively, with 1 base between them. The CDR3 has 11 amino acids. Germline V CDR1 and CDR2: MGHDK, SYGVNS.

This sequence joins TRBV7-8 and TRBJ2-5; 11 nucleotides match TRBD2. The trim removed 3 bases at V and 3 bases at J, leaving 6 bases unmatched. Per germline, CDR1 SGHVS and CDR2 FQNEAQ. The CDR3 runs to 16 residues. CDR3 protein: CASSLELTSGEETQYF. Here the CDR3 DNA reads TGTGCCAGCAGCTTGGAGTTGACTAGCGGGGAAGAGACCCAGTACTTC.

The rearrangement joins TRBV5-4 to TRBJ2-2; D not resolved. This CDR3 is 14 amino acids long. The germline V gene encodes CDR1 SGHNT and CDR2 YYREEE (reference sequence). Between the trimmed V and J ends, which lost 0 bases and 4 bases, there was a span of 7 bases. The CDR3 loop reads CASSLGPLTGELFF. For the CDR3, the DNA is TGTGCCAGCAGCTTGGGACCTCTCACCGGGGAGCTGTTTTTT.

The chain has TRBV30 and TRBJ2-3, with 11 bases identical to TRBD2. This CDR3 has 16 amino acids. Germline V gives CDR1 GTSNPN, CDR2 SVGIG (reference sequence). Losses at the gene ends were 1 base for V and 5 bases for J; bases not matched to a gene: 8. The CDR3 sequence: CAWSEPLAGGLDTQYF. In nucleotides, the CDR3 is TGTGCCTGGAGTGAACCTCTAGCGGGAGGTTTAGATACGCAGTATTTT.

This clonotype was counted ten times or more. The V gene is TRBV5-6, the J gene TRBJ1-1; D unresolved. The V gene's germline CDR1 is SGHDT and CDR2 YYEEEE. V was trimmed by 4 bases and J by 0 bases, leaving 10 bases between them. The CDR3 has 14 amino acids. This chain's CDR3 is CASSGRLVNTEAFF. CDR3 bases: TGTGCCAGCAGCGGCCGTTTGGTGAACACTGAAGCTTTCTTT.

The chain links TRBV20-1 to TRBJ1-1; TRBD1 aligns across 7 bases. V shed 6 bases, J shed 8 bases, and the junction held 6 bases outside the gene matches. Germline CDR1 reads DFQATT; CDR2 reads SNEGSKA (reference sequence). This CDR3 region has 11 residues. CDR3 residues: CSARDSPEAFF. The CDR3 coding sequence is TGCAGTGCGAGGGACAGCCCCGAAGCTTTCTTT.

This chain connects TRBV24-1 to TRBJ1-2; no firm D call. V lost 0 bases and J lost 3, with 7 bases in between. The germline gives CDR1 KGHDR, CDR2 SFDVKD. This CDR3 is 14 amino acids long. The CDR3 DNA reads as TGTGCCACCAGTGATTTGCTTTCGGACTATGGCTACACCTTC. Translating it yields CATSDLLSDYGYTF.

This clonotype has just a few counts. This sequence joins TRBV27 and TRBJ1-6, with D perhaps matching TRBD1 (5 bases). Trimming removed 2 bases from V and 6 bases from J, with 11 bases in between. Germline V gives CDR1 MNHEY, CDR2 SMNVEV (reference sequence). The CDR3 sequence is 15 residues long. In DNA, the CDR3 is TGTGCCAGCAGTTTAGGTGGGGCCGGTAATTCACCCCTCCACTTT. Protein sequence: CASSLGGAGNSPLHF.

This clonotype was found once. This chain connects TRBV4-1 to TRBJ2-1, with a tentative D call TRBD2 (5 bases). Germline-derived CDR1 and CDR2 are MGHRA and YSYEKL. The CDR3 sequence is 15 residues long. Trimming took 2 bases from V and 5 from J, leaving 13 bases between them. CDR3 loop: CASSQYLPGDNEQFF. The CDR3 DNA is TGCGCCAGCAGCCAATACCTACCCGGGGACAATGAGCAGTTCTTC.

CDR3 coding DNA: TGTGCCACGAGCCAGGGTTTTCAGGCGAACACTGAAGCTTTCTTT. Protein sequence: CATSQGFQANTEAFF. The rearrangement links TRBV15 to TRBJ1-1; TRBD1 is a possible D gene (5 bases). The CDR3 is made up of 15 amino acids. Per germline, CDR1 LNHNV and CDR2 YYDKDF (reference sequence). The ends were cut back, 9 bases at V and 1 base at J, with 18 bases in the middle. The full variable domain, its missing parts supplied by reference TRBV15 and TRBJ1-1, is DAMVIQNPRYQVTQFGKPVTLSCSQTLNHNVMYWYQQKSSQAPKLLFHYYDKDFNNEADTPDNFQSRRPNTSFCFLDIRSPGLGDTAMYLCATSQGFQANTEAFFGQGTRLTVV.

This clonotype was counted many times. The V gene is TRBV5-1, the J gene TRBJ2-1; D is perhaps TRBD1 or TRBD2 (5 bases each). The V and J ends lost 5 bases and 4 bases respectively, with 13 bases between them. Germline-derived CDR1 and CDR2 are SGHRS and YFSETQ. CDR3 length: 14 amino acids. DNA of the CDR3: TGCGCCAGCAGAGTGGGGGAGCGGTACAATGAGCAGTTCTTC. This codes for CASRVGERYNEQFF.

J is TRBJ2-7 and V is TRBV7-2; 14 nucleotides align to TRBD2. V gave up 5 bases and J gave up 4 bases; unmatched junction bases: 7. Germline V gene sequence: CDR1 SGHTA, CDR2 FQGNSA. The CDR3 sequence is 16 residues long. CDR3 sequence (DNA): TGTGCCAGCAGCCCTGTAGGGACTAGCGGGAGTTACGAGCAGTACTTC. It codes for CASSPVGTSGSYEQYF.

CDR3 sequence: CASSQPGGTDTQYF. CDR3 nucleotides: TGTGCCAGCAGCCAACCGGGCGGCACAGATACGCAGTATTTT. The chain combines TRBV4-2 with TRBJ2-3; no firm D call. Germline CDR1 reads LGHNA; CDR2 reads YNFKEQ. The CDR3 is made up of 14 amino acids. V lost 2 bases, J lost 1 base, and 7 bases lay in between.